A single sample gave rise to the 21 T cell receptor beta chains below, sequenced in a study of naive and memory T cell subsets. Both TRBC1 and TRBC2 were covered by a beta constant-region primer of two equimolar oligonucleotides. TCRdb re-analysed the UMI-ligation and nested PCR reads in MiXCR, keeping a single row per CDR3 protein. The table shows some 100,000 distinct CDR3 sequences, with approximately 6.5% occurring only once. Source material: central memory CD4+ T cells from blood. These receptor sequences come from a human donor in good health.

This clonotype has at least ten counts. The chain couples TRBV6-2 or TRBV6-3 to TRBJ2-1, with 7 positions matching TRBD1. The CDR3 is 14 amino acids. The V segment lost 6 bases and the J segment 9 bases; nucleotides outside the gene matches: 11. Germline CDR1 MNHEY, CDR2 SVGEGT. The CDR3 sequence: CASRTTGQHGEQFF. CDR3 sequence (DNA): TGTGCCAGCAGGACGACGGGACAGCATGGTGAGCAGTTCTTC.

The chain links TRBV10-3 to TRBJ1-1; D possibly corresponds to TRBD1 (6 bases). The CDR3 contains 15 residues. V lost 2 bases and J lost 1, with 11 bases in between. Germline lookup yields CDR1 ENHRY and CDR2 SYGVKD. The CDR3 DNA follows: TGTGCCATCAGTGAGACTCCACAGGGGAACACTGAAGCTTTCTTT. It yields the protein CAISETPQGNTEAFF.

This sequence joins TRBV2 and TRBJ2-1; the match to TRBD2 covers 10 bases. Trimming cost V 5 bases and J 6 bases; bases outside gene matches: 13. In germline, CDR1 is SNHLY, CDR2 FYNNEI. This CDR3 comprises 17 residues. CDR3 sequence: CASSLSRLAGLGNEQFF. CDR3 coding DNA: TGTGCCAGCAGTCTTTCCCGACTAGCGGGTTTGGGCAATGAGCAGTTCTTC.

The chain links TRBV11-3 to TRBJ2-3; possibly TRBD1 for D (5 bases). Germline CDR1 reads SGHNT; CDR2 reads YENEEA. The CDR3 is 16 residues long. The V and J ends lost 0 bases and 1 base respectively, with 11 bases between them. CDR3 protein: CASSLDLGPGTDTQYF. In DNA form, the CDR3 reads TGTGCCAGCAGCTTAGATCTGGGGCCTGGCACAGATACGCAGTATTTT.

In this sample, this clonotype turned up many times. The chain couples TRBV20-1 to TRBJ1-1; TRBD1 is a possible D gene (6 bases). The V gene's germline CDR1 is DFQATT and CDR2 SNEGSKA (reference sequence). Trimming removed 6 bases from V and 1 base from J, with 12 bases in between. The CDR3 contains 13 residues. CDR3 bases: TGCAGTGCCGAAACAGGGAGGAACACTGAAGCTTTCTTT. The encoded protein is CSAETGRNTEAFF.

The table lists this clonotype with many counts. The rearrangement links TRBV7-2 to TRBJ2-7; possibly TRBD1 for D (5 bases). V gave up 2 bases and J gave up 2 bases, with 7 bases separating them. Germline V gene lookup returns CDR1 SGHTA and CDR2 FQGNSA. The CDR3 is 13 residues long. The chain's CDR3 is CASSLRRAYEQYF. CDR3 nucleotides: TGTGCCAGCAGCTTACGCAGGGCCTACGAGCAGTACTTC. The full variable domain, rest sourced from reference TRBV7-2 and TRBJ2-7, is GAGVSQSPSNKVTEKGKDVELRCDPISGHTALYWYRQSLGQGLEFLIYFQGNSAPDKSGLPSDRFSAERTGGSVSTLTIQRTQQEDSAVYLCASSLRRAYEQYFGPGTRLTVT.

This clonotype has only a few counts. The CDR3 loop reads CASSRSGAFGDTQYF. The CDR3, as DNA: TGTGCCAGCAGCCGAAGCGGGGCCTTTGGGGATACGCAGTATTTT. The chain is built from TRBV7-9 and TRBJ2-3, with 7 bases fitting TRBD2. This CDR3 region has 15 residues. V shed 5 bases, J shed 6 bases, and the junction held 11 bases outside the gene matches. Germline V gene lookup returns CDR1 SEHNR and CDR2 FQNEAQ (reference sequence).

This clonotype was seen only a few times. The genes are TRBV18 and TRBJ2-7; the D gene is possibly TRBD2 (6 bases). Between the trimmed V and J ends, which lost 3 bases and 0 bases, there was a span of 9 bases. The CDR3 has 14 amino acids. From germline, CDR1 is KGHSH and CDR2 LQKENI. This chain's CDR3 is CASSPSGNSYEQYF. CDR3 in DNA: TGTGCCAGCTCACCTAGCGGAAACTCCTACGAGCAGTACTTC.

The V gene is TRBV5-1, the J gene TRBJ2-2; no clear D. This CDR3 has 13 residues. The V and J ends lost 4 bases and 3 bases respectively, with 7 bases between them. CDR1 and CDR2 from the germline V gene are SGHRS and YFSETQ. The CDR3, as DNA: TGCGCCAGCAGCGAGAAAGACACCGGGGAGCTGTTTTTT. Encoded protein: CASSEKDTGELFF.

This clonotype was counted ten times or more. The CDR3 loop is CSASQLANTGELFF. In DNA form, the CDR3 reads TGCAGTGCTAGCCAACTAGCGAACACCGGGGAGCTGTTTTTT. J is TRBJ2-2 and V is TRBV20-1; possibly TRBD2 for D (5 bases). The CDR3 totals 14 residues. Trimming cost V 3 bases and J 0 bases, with 8 bases left between them. In germline, CDR1 is DFQATT, CDR2 SNEGSKA (reference sequence).

Ten or more counts support this clonotype. This sequence joins TRBV5-6 and TRBJ1-2; 10 bases map to TRBD1. V trimming: 1 base; J trimming: 3 bases; junction bases outside the gene matches: 3. The CDR3 totals 15 residues. CDR1 SGHDT and CDR2 YYEEEE come from the germline V gene. This chain's CDR3 is CASSLRGTGDYGYTF. DNA of the CDR3: TGTGCCAGCAGCTTGAGAGGGACAGGGGACTATGGCTACACCTTC.

There are many counts of this clonotype. CDR3 protein: CASSSGRWEKLFF. CDR3 DNA sequence: TGTGCCAGCAGTTCAGGACGGTGGGAAAAACTGTTTTTT. This sequence joins TRBV27 and TRBJ1-4; no firm D call. The CDR3 is 13 amino acids. The germline V gene encodes CDR1 MNHEY and CDR2 SMNVEV (reference sequence). V dropped 4 bases and J dropped 8 bases, with 11 bases sitting between them.

This clonotype has ten or more counts. This rearrangement joins TRBV29-1 to TRBJ2-3; 7 nucleotides match TRBD2. In germline, CDR1 is SQVTM, CDR2 ANQGSEA. Trimming at V came to 5 bases and at J to 0 bases, leaving 8 bases not matched to a gene. CDR3 length: 15 amino acids. CDR3 bases: TGCAGCGTTTCGGGGGGTAGCACCAGCACAGATACGCAGTATTTT. Amino acid sequence: CSVSGGSTSTDTQYF.

This clonotype occurred a few times. The junction does not match germline at one end; this may be a read error. The genes are TRBV3-1 and TRBJ2-7; 11 bases align to TRBD2. This CDR3 contains 15 residues. The V gene's germline CDR1 is LGHDT and CDR2 YNNKEL (reference sequence). CDR3 DNA: TGTGCCAGCACCCAAGGACTAGCGGGTACCTACGAGCAGTACTTC. It translates to CASTQGLAGTYEQYF.

This clonotype has more than one count but fewer than ten. The chain carries TRBV2 and TRBJ2-1, with D possibly TRBD2 on 5 matching bases. CDR1 and CDR2 (germline): SNHLY, FYNNEI. Trimming shortened V by 5 bases and J by 9 bases, and 11 bases separated the two germline ends. The CDR3 is 12 amino acids. CDR3 coding DNA: TGTGCCAGCAGTACTAGGTTTGCTGAGCAGTTCTTC. Protein product: CASSTRFAEQFF. Together with reference TRBV2 and TRBJ2-1, the CDR3 gives the full variable domain: EPEVTQTPSHQVTQMGQEVILRCVPISNHLYFYWYRQILGQKVEFLVSFYNNEISEKSEIFDDQFSVERPDGSNFTLKIRSTKLEDSAMYFCASSTRFAEQFFGPGTRLTVL.

In this sample, this clonotype turned up a few times. V usage is TRBV7-2 and J usage is TRBJ2-3; TRBD2 matches at 11 bases. V lost 5 bases, J lost 3 bases, and 4 bases stayed unmatched. The CDR3 is 15 amino acids. Germline CDR1 and CDR2: SGHTA and FQGNSA. CDR3 DNA: TGTGCCAGCAGCCTTAGCGGGGGGGCAACAGATACGCAGTATTTT. Protein: CASSLSGGATDTQYF.

This clonotype was observed at least ten times. The V and J genes are TRBV5-5 and TRBJ2-3, with 9 positions matching TRBD1. This CDR3 comprises 16 residues. V was pared by 0 bases and J by 2 bases, with 4 bases of the junction left unmatched. Germline V gene lookup returns CDR1 SGHKS and CDR2 YYEKEE (reference sequence). The CDR3 DNA sequence: TGTGCCAGCAGCTTGGGGACAGGGGCCCTCACAGATACGCAGTATTTT. This sequence encodes CASSLGTGALTDTQYF.

V is TRBV10-3 and J is TRBJ2-7, with a possible D match to TRBD1 (5 bases). Germline V lookup: CDR1 ENHRY, CDR2 SYGVKD. V lost 7 bases, J lost 4 bases, and 14 bases lay in between. CDR3 length: 13 amino acids. The chain's CDR3 is CAIKRAGSYEQYF. CDR3 nucleotide sequence: TGTGCCATCAAAAGGGCAGGGTCTTACGAGCAGTACTTC.

This clonotype showed up many times. The V and J genes are TRBV28 and TRBJ2-7; D remains ambiguous. The CDR3 spans 11 residues. Germline CDR1 MDHEN, CDR2 SYDVKM. V was clipped by 3 bases and J by 8 bases, with 8 bases between them. This CDR3 is CASSLRRQQYF. Here the CDR3 DNA reads TGTGCCAGCAGTTTGAGGCGCCAGCAGTACTTC.

This clonotype was seen many times. This chain joins TRBV7-2 and TRBJ2-1; D remains ambiguous. Trimming took off 3 bases at V and 1 base at J, with 7 bases between the two ends. This CDR3 is built from 14 residues. Germline CDR1 reads SGHTA; CDR2 reads FQGNSA. The CDR3 here is CASSLRYSYNEQFF. CDR3 DNA: TGTGCCAGCAGCTTGCGGTATTCCTACAATGAGCAGTTCTTC.

The chain uses TRBV30 and TRBJ2-3, with 11 bases matching TRBD2. In germline, CDR1 is GTSNPN, CDR2 SVGIG (reference sequence). The CDR3 has 14 amino acids. J gave up 3 bases and V 4 bases, and 3 bases lay outside the gene matches. Here the CDR3 DNA reads TGTGCCTGGAAACTAGCGGGGGTAACAGATACGCAGTATTTT. It translates to CAWKLAGVTDTQYF. Full variable domain (rest looked up from reference TRBV30 and TRBJ2-3): SQTIHQWPATLVQPVGSPLSLECTVEGTSNPNLYWYRQAAGRGLQLLFYSVGIGQISSEVPQNLSASRPQDRQFILSSKKLLLSDSGFYLCAWKLAGVTDTQYFGPGTRLTVL.